The rows below give T cell receptor beta chains drawn from one sample of a study of T cell responses to AZD1222 COVID-19 vaccine. Here immunoSEQ multiplex PCR was the method, and the copy in TCRdb shows in-frame clones only, minus some. The top ten hold 10% to 15% of the sample, which has over 100,000 clones, 88% seen once. This sample comprised peripheral blood, obtained on day 0 of MenACWY control vaccination. The origin of the receptors is an adult in good health. Each CDR3 is given with its conserved first and last residue. The D gene is left open where the match is weak. Clone size is shown for a subset of rows, as once, few, many or a class of expanded clone.

cdr3_aa	cdr3_nt	v_call	j_call	d_call	clone_size
CASTSSSPPVSYEQYF	TGTGCCAGCACCTCCTCCAGCCCGCCAGTCTCCTACGAGCAGTACTTC	TRBV7-2	TRBJ2-7	NA	once
CASSLDMNNEQFF	TGTGCCAGCAGCTTAGATATGAACAATGAGCAGTTCTTC	TRBV7-2	TRBJ2-1	NA	NA
CASETGYSGELFF	TGCGCCAGTGAAACAGGTTATTCCGGGGAGCTGTTTTTT	TRBV5-1	TRBJ2-2	NA	NA
CASSLAESSYNSPLHF	TGCGCCAGCAGCTTGGCGGAGAGCTCCTATAATTCACCCCTCCACTTT	TRBV5-1	TRBJ1-6	NA	NA
CASSQESTRRDNEQFF	TGTGCCAGCAGCCAAGAGTCGACTAGGCGGGACAATGAGCAGTTCTTC	TRBV4-2	TRBJ2-1	NA	once
CASSQDSDSSSGNTIYF	TGTGCCAGCAGCCAAGATTCGGACTCTTCCTCTGGAAACACCATATATTTT	TRBV4-2	TRBJ1-3	NA	NA
CASSVAGEPSYEQYF	TGTGCCAGCAGCGTAGCGGGAGAGCCATCCTACGAGCAGTACTTC	TRBV9	TRBJ2-7	NA	NA
CASNPGGVTGELFF	TGTGCCAGCAATCCAGGGGGGGTCACCGGGGAGCTGTTTTTT	TRBV2	TRBJ2-2	NA	NA
CASSVAPNMEADTQYF	TGTGCCAGCAGCGTAGCGCCGAATATGGAGGCAGATACGCAGTATTTT	TRBV9	TRBJ2-3	NA	NA
CAVQGGGQGSRYEQYF	TGTGCCGTCCAGGGAGGGGGACAGGGATCACGATACGAGCAGTACTTC	TRBV10-3	TRBJ2-7	TRBD1	NA
CASRTGGRTEAFF	TGTGCCAGCAGGACGGGGGGAAGGACTGAAGCTTTCTTT	TRBV28	TRBJ1-1	NA	NA
CASSPRGLADTEAFF	TGTGCCAGCAGTCCCAGGGGGCTGGCGGACACTGAAGCTTTCTTT	TRBV28	TRBJ1-1	TRBD1	NA
CASSFLGASTEAFF	TGTGCCAGCAGCTTCCTGGGGGCGAGCACTGAAGCTTTCTTT	TRBV7-9	TRBJ1-1	NA	NA
CASSFTGDLYNEQFF	TGTGCCAGCAGCTTTACAGGGGATCTATACAATGAGCAGTTCTTC	TRBV5-5	TRBJ2-1	TRBD1	NA
CASSLLHPGGVEKLFF	TGTGCCAGCAGCCTACTACACCCAGGGGGAGTTGAAAAACTGTTTTTT	TRBV5-5	TRBJ1-4	TRBD1	NA
CASSPGVGEKLFF	TGTGCCAGCAGTCCGGGGGTGGGGGAAAAACTGTTTTTT	TRBV27	TRBJ1-4	NA	NA
CASTYQDRANTGELFF	TGTGCCAGCACCTACCAGGACAGGGCTAACACCGGGGAGCTGTTTTTT	TRBV28	TRBJ2-2	TRBD1	NA
CASSLYAGTGRGNTIYF	TGTGCCAGCAGCTTATACGCCGGGACAGGGCGTGGAAACACCATATATTTT	TRBV7-9	TRBJ1-3	TRBD1	NA
CASSYPTGGINTGELFF	TGTGCCAGCAGCTATCCTACAGGGGGAATAAACACCGGGGAGCTGTTTTTT	TRBV7-9	TRBJ2-2	TRBD1	once
CASSLGQLNTEAFF	TGTGCCAGCAGCCTGGGACAGTTGAACACTGAAGCTTTCTTT	TRBV7-8	TRBJ1-1	TRBD1	NA
CASSSDSGDNEQFF	TGTGCCAGCAGCTCCGATTCGGGGGACAATGAGCAGTTCTTC	TRBV7-3	TRBJ2-1	NA	NA
CASSTFNSRPLEQYF	TGTGCCAGCAGCACGTTCAACAGTCGACCGTTAGAGCAGTACTTC	TRBV28	TRBJ2-7	NA	NA
CASSPVQGNYEQYF	TGTGCCAGCTCACCAGTACAGGGCAACTACGAGCAGTACTTC	TRBV18	TRBJ2-7	NA	once
CASSLESDTEAFF	TGTGCCAGCAGCTTAGAGTCCGACACTGAAGCTTTCTTT	TRBV7-9	TRBJ1-1	NA	NA
CASKSSGGSGELFF	TGTGCCAGCAAGTCTAGCGGGGGGTCTGGGGAGCTGTTTTTT	TRBV11-1	TRBJ2-2	TRBD2	NA
CASSQGGLETQYF	TGTGCCAGCAGCCAAGGGGGCCTCGAGACCCAGTACTTC	TRBV3-1/TRBV3-2	TRBJ2-5	NA	few
CASSFDGNTIYF	TGCGCCAGCAGCTTTGACGGAAACACCATATATTTT	TRBV5-1	TRBJ1-3	NA	NA
CASSHRTGELFF	TGTGCCAGCAGCCACCGCACCGGGGAGCTGTTTTTT	TRBV3-1/TRBV3-2	TRBJ2-2	NA	NA
CASSPPAPPGELFF	TGTGCCAGCAGCCCACCCGCCCCCCCCGGGGAGCTGTTTTTT	TRBV3-1/TRBV3-2	TRBJ2-2	NA	NA
CASSYLRDGYTF	TGTGCCAGCAGCTACCTCCGGGATGGCTACACCTTC	TRBV28	TRBJ1-2	NA	NA
CASSHVGGDYEQYF	TGTGCCAGCAGCCACGTCGGGGGGGACTACGAGCAGTACTTC	TRBV4-2	TRBJ2-7	TRBD2	NA
CASSSPEQFF	TGTGCCAGCAGCTCCCCCGAGCAGTTCTTC	TRBV7-9	TRBJ2-1	NA	NA
CASKATPEGEAFF	TGTGCCAGCAAGGCTACCCCGGAGGGTGAAGCTTTCTTT	TRBV6-5	TRBJ1-1	NA	NA
CASSQDRVGQGYGYTF	TGCGCCAGCAGCCAAGATCGAGTTGGGCAGGGCTATGGCTACACCTTC	TRBV4-3	TRBJ1-2	NA	NA
CASRAEEGAQVNSPLHF	TGTGCCAGCAGGGCAGAAGAGGGGGCTCAAGTTAATTCACCCCTCCACTTT	TRBV9	TRBJ1-6	TRBD1	NA
CASSSLPTGAYEQYF	TGCGCCAGCAGCTCTTTACCTACAGGGGCCTACGAGCAGTACTTC	TRBV5-1	TRBJ2-7	TRBD1	NA
CASSLLRATMNTEAFF	TGTGCCAGCAGCTTGTTGAGGGCTACAATGAACACTGAAGCTTTCTTT	TRBV7-9	TRBJ1-1	NA	NA
CASSSRTGGRRETQYF	TGTGCCAGCAGTTCAAGGACAGGGGGCAGGCGAGAGACCCAGTACTTC	TRBV28	TRBJ2-5	TRBD1	NA
CASSLGGVRPQHF	TGTGCCAGCTCACTGGGGGGGGTACGGCCCCAGCATTTT	TRBV18	TRBJ1-5	NA	NA
CASTRRGVHQPQHF	TGTGCCAGCACCCGTAGGGGGGTCCATCAGCCCCAGCATTTT	TRBV28	TRBJ1-5	NA	NA
CASSYSGRYTEAFF	TGTGCCAGCAGTTACTCGGGACGGTACACTGAAGCTTTCTTT	TRBV6-5	TRBJ1-1	NA	NA
CASSPGLSPNQPQHF	TGTGCCAGCAGCCCAGGACTTAGCCCTAATCAGCCCCAGCATTTT	TRBV9	TRBJ1-5	NA	once
CASSYGTDYGYTF	TGCGCCAGCAGCTATGGGACGGACTATGGCTACACCTTC	TRBV5-1	TRBJ1-2	NA	NA
CAWSVWGRSYTF	TGTGCCTGGAGTGTATGGGGGAGGAGCTACACCTTC	TRBV30	TRBJ1-2	NA	NA